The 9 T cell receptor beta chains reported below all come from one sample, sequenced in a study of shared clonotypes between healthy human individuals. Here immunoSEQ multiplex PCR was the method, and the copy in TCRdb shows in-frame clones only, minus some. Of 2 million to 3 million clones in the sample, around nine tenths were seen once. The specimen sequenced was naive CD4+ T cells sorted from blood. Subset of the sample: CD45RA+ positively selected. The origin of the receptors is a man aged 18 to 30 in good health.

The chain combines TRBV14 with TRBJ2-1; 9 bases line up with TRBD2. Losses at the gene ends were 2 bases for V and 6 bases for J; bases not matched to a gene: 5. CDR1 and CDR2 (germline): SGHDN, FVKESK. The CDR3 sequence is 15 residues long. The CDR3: CASSQRAGGVNEQFF. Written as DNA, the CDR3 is TGTGCCAGCAGCCAAAGGGCGGGAGGGGTCAATGAGCAGTTCTTC.

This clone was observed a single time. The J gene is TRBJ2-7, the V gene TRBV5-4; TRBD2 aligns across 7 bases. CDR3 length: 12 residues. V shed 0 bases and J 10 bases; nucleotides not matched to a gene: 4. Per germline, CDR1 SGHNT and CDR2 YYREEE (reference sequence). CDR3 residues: CASSLDGLGQYF. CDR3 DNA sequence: TGTGCCAGCAGCTTGGACGGACTAGGCCAGTACTTC.

The CDR3 nucleotides read TGTGCCAGCAGCTCAGGAGGGGCTCGCTACGAGCAGTACTTC. Protein product: CASSSGGARYEQYF. The chain employs TRBV11-2 and TRBJ2-7, with D tentatively TRBD2 (6 bases). CDR3 length: 14 amino acids. Germline V gene lookup returns CDR1 SGHAT and CDR2 FQNNGV. The V and J ends lost 4 bases and 3 bases respectively, with 13 bases between them. Filled out from reference TRBV11-2 and TRBJ2-7, the complete variable domain reads EAGVAQSPRYKIIEKRQSVAFWCNPISGHATLYWYQQILGQGPKLLIQFQNNGVVDDSQLPKDRFSAERLKGVDSTLKIQPAKLEDSAVYLCASSSGGARYEQYFGPGTRLTVT.

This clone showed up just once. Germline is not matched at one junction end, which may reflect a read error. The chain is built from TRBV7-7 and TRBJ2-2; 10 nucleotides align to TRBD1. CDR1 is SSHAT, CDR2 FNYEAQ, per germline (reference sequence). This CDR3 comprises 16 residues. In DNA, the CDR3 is TGTGCTAGCAGCCCCGGACAGGGGGGGCACACCGGGGAGCTGTTTTTT. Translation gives CASSPGQGGHTGELFF.

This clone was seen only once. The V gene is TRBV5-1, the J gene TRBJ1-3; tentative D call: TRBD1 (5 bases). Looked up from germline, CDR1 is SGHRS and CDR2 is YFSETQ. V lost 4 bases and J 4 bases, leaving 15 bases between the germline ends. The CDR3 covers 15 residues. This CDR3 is CASSPIRADGNTIYF. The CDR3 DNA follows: TGCGCCAGCAGCCCAATCAGGGCAGACGGAAACACCATATATTTT.

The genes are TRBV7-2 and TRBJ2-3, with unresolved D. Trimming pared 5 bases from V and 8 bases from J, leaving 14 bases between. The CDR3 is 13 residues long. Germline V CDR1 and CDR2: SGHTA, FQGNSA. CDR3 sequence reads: CASSRVEKGTQYF. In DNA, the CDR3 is TGTGCCAGCAGCCGGGTAGAGAAGGGTACGCAGTATTTT.

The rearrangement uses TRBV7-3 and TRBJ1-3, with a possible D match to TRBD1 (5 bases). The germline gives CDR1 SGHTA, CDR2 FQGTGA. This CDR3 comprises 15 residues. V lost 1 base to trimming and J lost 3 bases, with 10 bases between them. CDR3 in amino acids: CASSLMGTGGNTIYF. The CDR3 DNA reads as TGTGCCAGCAGCTTAATGGGGACGGGTGGAAACACCATATATTTT.

The CDR3 sequence is CASSPGTSGTNEQFF. The CDR3 DNA reads TGTGCCAGCAGCCCCGGGACTAGCGGGACGAATGAGCAGTTCTTC. This chain joins TRBV7-2 and TRBJ2-1, with 13 bases aligning to TRBD2. The CDR3 spans 15 residues. CDR1 and CDR2 from the germline V gene are SGHTA and FQGNSA. The junction had 5 bases not matched to a gene; V was cut back by 5 bases and J by 7 bases.

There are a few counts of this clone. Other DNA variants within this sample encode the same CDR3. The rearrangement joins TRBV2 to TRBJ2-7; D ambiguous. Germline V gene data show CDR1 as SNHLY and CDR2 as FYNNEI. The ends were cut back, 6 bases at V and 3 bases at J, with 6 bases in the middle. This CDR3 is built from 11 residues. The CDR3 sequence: CASSRYYEQYF. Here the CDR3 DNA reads TGTGCCAGCAGCCGGTACTACGAGCAGTACTTC.